Shown below are 12 T cell receptor beta chains from a single sample sequenced in a study of blood T cells in healthy people across ages. Combining a sample-barcoded 5' primer with a J-beta primer mix, a second PCR ran for roughly 7 to 12 cycles. MiXCR, run by TCRdb on the 5' RACE reads, gives a single entry per CDR3 protein. The table lists about 800,000 distinct CDR3 sequences, approximately 25% of them singletons. Separately, the same data were catalogued under a study of T cells of mothers and their children.

The specimen sequenced was blood. These receptors were collected from a boy under 18 in good health.

This clonotype turned up a few times. The V gene is TRBV9, the J gene TRBJ2-1; the match to TRBD2 covers 13 bases. The CDR3 length is 15 residues. Germline values: CDR1 SGDLS, CDR2 YYNGEE. V shed 0 bases, J shed 10 bases, and the junction held 4 bases outside the gene matches. The chain's CDR3 is CASSVEGLAGWEQFF. CDR3 sequence (DNA): TGTGCCAGCAGCGTAGAGGGACTAGCGGGATGGGAGCAGTTCTTC.

This clonotype was counted at least ten times. Germline and junction disagree at one end, which may indicate a read error. The chain employs TRBV5-1 and TRBJ1-2, with TRBD1 matching 7 bases. This CDR3 is built from 13 residues. CDR1 is SGHRS and CDR2 is YFSETQ in the germline V gene. CDR3 in DNA: TGTGCCAGCAGCTTGGGACAGAACTATGGCTACACCTTC. It specifies CASSLGQNYGYTF.

The chain carries TRBV25-1 and TRBJ2-2, with D perhaps matching TRBD2 (7 bases). The CDR3 has 15 residues. CDR1 and CDR2 (germline): MGHDK, SYGVNS. V shed 8 bases and J shed 2 bases, with 15 bases lying between them. This chain's CDR3 is CASGPRGANTGELFF. In DNA form, the CDR3 reads TGTGCCAGCGGCCCCCGGGGGGCTAACACCGGGGAGCTGTTTTTT.

This clonotype was found many times. This sequence joins TRBV6-6 and TRBJ2-5, with unresolved D. The CDR3 is made up of 14 amino acids. Per germline, CDR1 MNHNY and CDR2 SVGAGI (reference sequence). Trimming shortened V by 2 bases and J by 5 bases, and 12 bases separated the two germline ends. The CDR3 bases are TGTGCCAGCAGTTACCCAGACATGGGGGAGACCCAGTACTTC. Encoded protein: CASSYPDMGETQYF.

V usage is TRBV29-1 and J usage is TRBJ2-1, with D possibly matching TRBD2 (6 bases). Germline loops: CDR1 SQVTM, CDR2 ANQGSEA. V dropped 3 bases and J dropped 4 bases, with 19 bases sitting between them. This CDR3 is 16 amino acids long. Written as DNA, the CDR3 is TGCAGCGTTGATAATTTAGGGACTGCCAATTACAATGAGCAGTTCTTC. Protein: CSVDNLGTANYNEQFF.

The chain uses TRBV20-1 and TRBJ2-5; 12 bases are a match to TRBD2. The J call may not be correct, given that the DNA end is closer to TRBJ2-7. CDR1 is DFQATT and CDR2 is SNEGSKA in the germline V gene (reference sequence). The CDR3 contains 14 residues. CDR3 protein: CSATRLAGVYEQYF. The CDR3 DNA reads as TGCAGTGCTACCCGACTAGCGGGAGTTTACGAGCAGTACTTC.

The chain employs TRBV7-2 and TRBJ2-1; TRBD2 is a possible D gene (6 bases). The CDR3 loop spans 12 amino acids. V was shortened by 5 bases and J by 14 bases, with 16 bases between the two germline ends. CDR1 is SGHTA, CDR2 FQGNSA, per germline. CDR3 amino acids: CASSLRGGGEFF. Written as DNA, the CDR3 is TGTGCCAGCAGCCTCCGTGGCGGCGGGGAGTTCTTC.

This clonotype showed up just a few times. V usage is TRBV20-1 and J usage is TRBJ1-5; D ambiguous. The CDR3 loop spans 12 amino acids. Trimming shortened V by 6 bases and J by 12 bases, and 18 bases separated the two germline ends. Germline CDR1 is DFQATT and CDR2 is SNEGSKA (reference sequence). The CDR3 spells CSASLTLNVQHF. In DNA form, the CDR3 reads TGCAGTGCCAGCCTTACCCTTAACGTCCAGCATTTT.

This chain connects TRBV29-1 to TRBJ2-1, with 10 bases lining up with TRBD1. After removal of 2 bases from V and 10 bases from J, the junction contained 5 bases not matched to a gene. The germline V gene encodes CDR1 SQVTM and CDR2 ANQGSEA. The CDR3 sequence is 13 residues long. As DNA, the CDR3 is TGCAGCGTTGAAAGACAGGGGGCCTCCGAGCAGTTCTTC. Protein: CSVERQGASEQFF.

The chain carries TRBV25-1 and TRBJ1-2; 7 positions match TRBD1. Germline V CDR1 and CDR2: MGHDK, SYGVNS. With 6 bases clipped from V and 4 bases from J, the junction kept 8 bases outside the gene matches. The CDR3 consists of 14 residues. The CDR3: CASSQGDRAYGYTF. The CDR3 DNA sequence: TGTGCCAGCAGCCAGGGTGACAGGGCCTATGGCTACACCTTC.

A remark on this clonotype: Its ends do not fully match the called genes, so a read error is possible. The genes are TRBV20-1 and TRBJ1-2, with a weak D call TRBD1 (6 bases). CDR1 is DFQATT, CDR2 SNEGSKA, per germline (reference sequence). The CDR3 consists of 13 residues. CDR3 sequence reads: CSAPVRTVGGYTF. As DNA, the CDR3 is TGCAGTGCCCCCGTCCGGACTGTCGGGGGCTACACTTTC.

The genes are TRBV10-3 and TRBJ2-5; D possibly corresponds to TRBD1 (6 bases). This CDR3 is built from 13 residues. Trimming removed 7 bases from V and 2 bases from J, with 11 bases in between. Germline CDR1 ENHRY, CDR2 SYGVKD. This CDR3 is CAIKSRGQETQYF. The DNA of the CDR3 is TGTGCCATCAAGAGCAGGGGTCAAGAGACCCAGTACTTC.